Listed here are 6 T cell receptor beta chains from one sample, sequenced in a study of metastatic and nonmetastatic thyroid tumors. TCRdb re-called the PCR reads with MiXCR. The sample consists of under 45,000 clones, 35% to 40% of them appearing once. Patients underwent thyroid surgery, and none had received any treatment before it. Sequences were obtained from tumor tissue. The receptors derive from a female donor with papillary thyroid cancer or a benign thyroid nodule (not recorded which). Some clones in this sample may be carry-over from other donors' samples.

This clone was counted only a few times. The V and J genes are TRBV10-2 and TRBJ1-2; D is possibly TRBD1 (5 bases). The CDR3 runs to 15 residues. V gave up 4 bases and J gave up 1 base, with 13 bases separating them. From germline, CDR1 is WSHSY and CDR2 SAAADI. The CDR3 DNA follows: TGCGCCAGCAGTGCCATAAAGACAGATAACTATGGCTACACCTTC. The encoded protein is CASSAIKTDNYGYTF.

The chain couples TRBV11-2 to TRBJ2-7, with D possibly called TRBD1 or TRBD2 (5 bases each). The CDR3 consists of 14 residues. The V and J ends lost 4 bases and 0 bases respectively, with 10 bases between them. Germline values: CDR1 SGHAT, CDR2 FQNNGV. The CDR3 DNA reads TGTGCCAGCAGCTGGGGACGGACCTCCTACGAGCAGTACTTC. Its protein product is CASSWGRTSYEQYF.

The chain employs TRBV20-1 and TRBJ2-3, with 8 bases that match TRBD1. This CDR3 comprises 14 residues. Germline CDR1 and CDR2: DFQATT and SNEGSKA (reference sequence). V lost 5 bases and J lost 0; bases outside the gene matches: 4. The CDR3 sequence: CSAGRDRSTDTQYF. The CDR3 region has the DNA TGCAGTGCTGGCCGGGACAGGAGCACAGATACGCAGTATTTT.

The V call is TRBV27, the J call TRBJ1-2; 9 bases match TRBD1. The germline CDR1 and CDR2 sequences are MNHEY and SMNVEV (reference sequence). Trimming cost V 6 bases and J 4 bases; bases outside gene matches: 15. The CDR3 is 17 residues long. The CDR3: CASRKVHTGGIGYGYTF. The DNA of the CDR3 is TGTGCCAGCAGGAAAGTTCATACAGGGGGCATAGGCTATGGCTACACCTTC.

The chain is built from TRBV7-2 and TRBJ2-7; D not certain. V was clipped by 5 bases and J by 2 bases, with 10 bases between them. CDR1 is SGHTA, CDR2 FQGNSA, per germline. This CDR3 is built from 13 residues. CDR3: CASSAGSPYEQYF. The CDR3 bases are TGTGCCAGCAGCGCCGGATCCCCCTACGAGCAGTACTTC.

The chain joins TRBV29-1 to TRBJ1-1, with unresolved D. This CDR3 has 12 residues. Germline CDR1 and CDR2: SQVTM and ANQGSEA. V was trimmed by 2 bases and J by 1 base, leaving 5 bases between them. The CDR3 DNA sequence: TGCAGCGTTGAACCCAGGAACACTGAAGCTTTCTTT. This encodes CSVEPRNTEAFF.